A selection of T cell receptor beta chains follows, all from one sample in a study of cytomegalovirus exposure and HLA in healthy donors. Some clones are missing from TCRdb's copy, which holds only in-frame ones; the method was immunoSEQ multiplex PCR. The sample consists of tens of thousands of clones, over 85% of them appearing once. Sample: PBMCs. Receptor source: a man aged 18 to 35 in good health and CMV-seronegative. The CDR3 runs from the conserved cysteine through the conserved F or W. The D gene is left open where the match is weak. Part of the rows lack a size; the others show once, few, many or a class for expanded clones.

J: TRBJ2-5; V: TRBV27; D: .; size: .; DNA: TGTGCCAGCAGTTTCGTCCTTGGGGTCGGACTTAGGACCCAGTACTTC; CDR3: CASSFVLGVGLRTQYF
J: TRBJ2-2; V: TRBV5-6; D: TRBD2; size: .; DNA: TGTGCCAGCAGCTGGAGGTCGGGACTAGCGCCGACCGGGGAGCTGTTTTTT; CDR3: CASSWRSGLAPTGELFF
J: TRBJ2-7; V: TRBV5-5; D: TRBD1; size: .; DNA: TGTGCCAGCAGCCATTACCAGACAGGGTCAGCCTACGAGCAGTACTTC; CDR3: CASSHYQTGSAYEQYF
J: TRBJ1-2; V: TRBV18; D: .; size: once; DNA: TGTGCCAGCTCACCAGAATTGTCAGGGCGTTATGGCTACACCTTC; CDR3: CASSPELSGRYGYTF
J: TRBJ2-5; V: TRBV21-1; D: .; size: .; DNA: TGTGCCAGCAGCGGAGAGCCGGGGCACAGGGGTAGAGAGACCCAGTACTTC; CDR3: CASSGEPGHRGRETQYF
J: TRBJ2-1; V: TRBV28; D: TRBD2; size: .; DNA: TGTGCCAGCAGTTCCCGGACTAGCGGGAGTGGTGAGCAGTTCTTC; CDR3: CASSSRTSGSGEQFF
J: TRBJ2-7; V: TRBV28; D: TRBD2; size: .; DNA: TGTGCCAGCAGGGAGCAGCGGGAGGGGGGGGAGCAGTACTTC; CDR3: CASREQREGGEQYF
J: TRBJ2-5; V: TRBV7-9; D: TRBD1; size: .; DNA: TGTGCCAGCAGCTTAGGACAGGGGGAAGAGACCCAGTACTTC; CDR3: CASSLGQGEETQYF
J: TRBJ2-1; V: TRBV10-1; D: TRBD2; size: .; DNA: TGCGCCAGCAGTGAGTCGGCTAGCGGTATCTCCTACAATGAGCAGTTCTTC; CDR3: CASSESASGISYNEQFF
J: TRBJ2-3; V: TRBV29-1; D: .; size: .; DNA: TGCAGCGGAAGTGGTGGGACTGACGGCACAGATACGCAGTATTTT; CDR3: CSGSGGTDGTDTQYF
J: TRBJ2-3; V: TRBV5-1; D: .; size: once; DNA: TGCGCCAGCAGCTTGGGTACAGGACGCACAGATACGCAGTATTTT; CDR3: CASSLGTGRTDTQYF
J: TRBJ2-1; V: TRBV7-9; D: .; size: .; DNA: TGTGCCAGCAGCGTAGGTGCGGGATTTAGCGTCAACAATGAGCAGTTCTTC; CDR3: CASSVGAGFSVNNEQFF
J: TRBJ2-3; V: TRBV6-5; D: .; size: .; DNA: TGTGCCAGCAAACCCCCAGGTGATACGCAGTATTTT; CDR3: CASKPPGDTQYF
J: TRBJ2-2; V: TRBV2; D: .; size: .; DNA: TGTGCCAGCAGTGTTGGGCAGAACACCGGGGAGCTGTTTTTT; CDR3: CASSVGQNTGELFF
J: TRBJ1-4; V: TRBV13; D: .; size: .; DNA: TGTGCCAGCAGTTCGAAGGGGCCGCGCACAGCCGAATACAATGAAAAACTGTTTTTT; CDR3: CASSSKGPRTAEYNEKLFF
J: TRBJ2-1; V: TRBV14; D: TRBD2; size: .; DNA: TGTGCCAGCAGCCAATGGCGGGAGAGCCCCTACAATGAGCAGTTCTTC; CDR3: CASSQWRESPYNEQFF
J: TRBJ1-1; V: TRBV28; D: .; size: .; DNA: TGTGCCAGCAGGATCGGGAACACTGAAGCTTTCTTT; CDR3: CASRIGNTEAFF
J: TRBJ1-5; V: TRBV4-3; D: TRBD1; size: once; DNA: TGCGCCAGCAGCCAAGAGGGACAGGGTAGTCAGCCCCAGCATTTT; CDR3: CASSQEGQGSQPQHF
J: TRBJ2-1; V: TRBV7-8; D: TRBD2; size: .; DNA: TGTGCCAGCAGCTTAGGCGGGAGTCAGTTCTTC; CDR3: CASSLGGSQFF
J: TRBJ2-7; V: TRBV6-5; D: TRBD2; size: .; DNA: TGTGCCAGCAGTTCCCGGGAGGGGGGCTACGAGCAGTACTTC; CDR3: CASSSREGGYEQYF
J: TRBJ2-2; V: TRBV5-1; D: TRBD1; size: .; DNA: TGCGCCAGCAGCCCTGACCGGGACAGGGACACCGGGGAGCTGTTTTTT; CDR3: CASSPDRDRDTGELFF
J: TRBJ1-2; V: TRBV28; D: .; size: .; DNA: TGTGCCAGCAGTTTACGCCCGGAGGGGGGGCAAGGTGGCTACACCTTC; CDR3: CASSLRPEGGQGGYTF
J: TRBJ2-7; V: TRBV5-4; D: TRBD2; size: .; DNA: TGTGCCAGCAGCTTGACTAGCGGGAGTTACGAGCAGTACTTC; CDR3: CASSLTSGSYEQYF
J: TRBJ2-1; V: TRBV15; D: .; size: .; DNA: TGTGCCACCAGCAGAGATCTTTACCCTAGCGAAGACTCCTACAATGAGCAGTTCTTC; CDR3: CATSRDLYPSEDSYNEQFF
J: TRBJ2-2; V: TRBV11-3; D: .; size: .; DNA: TGTGCCAGCAGTCGACTAAGGGCCGGGGAGCTGTTTTTT; CDR3: CASSRLRAGELFF
J: TRBJ2-3; V: TRBV10-3; D: TRBD2; size: once; DNA: TGTGCCATCAGGGGTAGCGGGAGGACAGATACGCAGTATTTT; CDR3: CAIRGSGRTDTQYF
J: TRBJ1-5; V: TRBV9; D: .; size: .; DNA: TGTGCCAGCAGCGTAGACTTGAGCAATCAGCCCCAGCATTTT; CDR3: CASSVDLSNQPQHF
J: TRBJ1-2; V: TRBV6-6; D: .; size: .; DNA: TGTGCCAGCAGTTACTCGGGCAGGCTTCATGGCTACACCTTC; CDR3: CASSYSGRLHGYTF
J: TRBJ1-5; V: TRBV5-6; D: TRBD1; size: .; DNA: TGTGCCAGCAGCCCTCGGACAGGGGATAGCAATCAGCCCCAGCATTTT; CDR3: CASSPRTGDSNQPQHF
J: TRBJ2-2; V: TRBV6-6; D: .; size: .; DNA: TGTGCCAGCAGTTACTCGGCTGACACCGGGGAGCTGTTTTTT; CDR3: CASSYSADTGELFF
J: TRBJ2-7; V: TRBV7-9; D: .; size: .; DNA: TGTGCCAGCAGTAACCCGACCCGGGACTACGAGCAGTACTTC; CDR3: CASSNPTRDYEQYF
J: TRBJ1-4; V: TRBV11-2; D: TRBD1; size: .; DNA: TGTGCCAGCAGCACCAAGGGGACAGTCAATGAAAAACTGTTTTTT; CDR3: CASSTKGTVNEKLFF
J: TRBJ2-2; V: TRBV4-2; D: TRBD2; size: .; DNA: TGTGCCAGCAGCCAAGCCGGGACTAGCGGGAACACCGGGGAGCTGTTTTTT; CDR3: CASSQAGTSGNTGELFF
J: TRBJ2-6; V: TRBV19; D: .; size: .; DNA: TGTGCCAGTAGTATACTAGCCGCCCCCAACGTCCTGACTTTC; CDR3: CASSILAAPNVLTF
J: TRBJ1-3; V: TRBV29-1; D: .; size: .; DNA: TGCAGCGTTGAACTTTTGTCCGACACCATATATTTT; CDR3: CSVELLSDTIYF
J: TRBJ2-1; V: TRBV4-3; D: TRBD2; size: .; DNA: TGCGCCAGCAGCCAAGTTCTGGGAGGGCCGGTCTATCGCGGGCAGTTCTTC; CDR3: CASSQVLGGPVYRGQFF
J: TRBJ2-5; V: TRBV28; D: .; size: .; DNA: TGTGCCAGCAGTTTGGGGGGAGGTCTGGAGACCCAGTACTTC; CDR3: CASSLGGGLETQYF
J: TRBJ2-7; V: TRBV9; D: .; size: once; DNA: TGTGCCAGCAGCGTAGACCCAGCGGGTCCAGCCGAGCAGTACTTC; CDR3: CASSVDPAGPAEQYF
J: TRBJ1-2; V: TRBV10-3; D: .; size: .; DNA: TGTGCCATCAGTGAGTACGACAGATCCTATGGCTACACCTTC; CDR3: CAISEYDRSYGYTF
J: TRBJ2-1; V: TRBV7-8; D: TRBD2; size: .; DNA: TGTGCCAGCGTATTGGGGGCGGGGGGAAATGAGCAGTTCTTC; CDR3: CASVLGAGGNEQFF
J: TRBJ1-2; V: TRBV5-1; D: .; size: .; DNA: TGCGCCAGCACCGGGAACGGGGGAGACTATGGCTACACCTTC; CDR3: CASTGNGGDYGYTF
J: TRBJ2-1; V: TRBV19; D: .; size: .; DNA: TGTGCCAGTAGTATAAAGGGAGAAGAGCAGTTCTTC; CDR3: CASSIKGEEQFF
J: TRBJ1-2; V: TRBV5-4; D: .; size: .; DNA: TGTGCCAGCAGCTTGGAAGGGGGAACCTATGGCTACACCTTC; CDR3: CASSLEGGTYGYTF